A selection of T cell receptor beta chains follows, all from one sample in a study of blood T cell repertoires in COVID-19. Measured with immunoSEQ multiplex PCR; TCRdb has only the in-frame clones, and not every one. Of approximately 200,000 clones in the sample, around 94% are singletons; the top ten hold about 0.76%. Sequenced sample: peripheral blood. Receptor source: a man under 40 with COVID-19, enrolled during active disease. Each CDR3 is given with its conserved first and last residue. The D gene is left open where the match is weak. Size is omitted from some rows. Given values are once, few, many or a class for expanded clones.

cdr3_aa: CASSENGAAGANVLTF
cdr3_nt: TGTGCCAGCAGTGAAAATGGGGCGGCTGGGGCCAACGTCCTGACTTTC
clone_size: -
d_call: -
v_call: TRBV2
j_call: TRBJ2-6

cdr3_aa: CAISEGQFVYGYTF
cdr3_nt: TGTGCCATCAGTGAGGGGCAGTTTGTTTATGGCTACACCTTC
clone_size: -
d_call: -
v_call: TRBV10-3
j_call: TRBJ1-2

cdr3_aa: CASSRDGGGLDEQYF
cdr3_nt: TGCGCCAGCAGCAGGGACGGAGGGGGCCTCGACGAGCAGTACTTC
clone_size: -
d_call: -
v_call: TRBV5-1
j_call: TRBJ2-7

cdr3_aa: CASSLWDTTYEQYF
cdr3_nt: TGCGCCAGCAGCTTGTGGGACACAACCTACGAGCAGTACTTC
clone_size: -
d_call: -
v_call: TRBV5-1
j_call: TRBJ2-7

cdr3_aa: CASSLGATTEAFF
cdr3_nt: TGTGCCAGCAGCTTGGGGGCTACAACTGAAGCTTTCTTT
clone_size: -
d_call: -
v_call: TRBV11-2
j_call: TRBJ1-1

cdr3_aa: CASSGGGKNSPLHF
cdr3_nt: TGCGCCAGCAGTGGGGGGGGAAAAAATTCACCCCTCCACTTT
clone_size: -
d_call: -
v_call: TRBV10-1
j_call: TRBJ1-6

cdr3_aa: CASTFSGGTGELFF
cdr3_nt: TGTGCCAGTACCTTTAGCGGGGGAACCGGGGAGCTGTTTTTT
clone_size: -
d_call: TRBD2
v_call: TRBV19
j_call: TRBJ2-2

cdr3_aa: CAWRTSGGNQPQHF
cdr3_nt: TGTGCCTGGAGGACCTCAGGGGGCAATCAGCCCCAGCATTTT
clone_size: -
d_call: -
v_call: TRBV30
j_call: TRBJ1-5

cdr3_aa: CASSIVDAGGLQAFF
cdr3_nt: TGTGCCAGTAGTATAGTTGATGCAGGGGGCCTTCAAGCTTTCTTT
clone_size: -
d_call: TRBD1
v_call: TRBV19
j_call: TRBJ1-1

cdr3_aa: CASSIDTGTRGSNQPQHF
cdr3_nt: TGTGCCAGTAGTATAGATACCGGGACAAGAGGTAGCAATCAGCCCCAGCATTTT
clone_size: -
d_call: -
v_call: TRBV19
j_call: TRBJ1-5

cdr3_aa: CASSSLGQISYGYTF
cdr3_nt: TGCGCCAGCAGCTCCCTAGGACAGATCAGCTATGGCTACACCTTC
clone_size: -
d_call: -
v_call: TRBV4-1
j_call: TRBJ1-2

cdr3_aa: CASRAQTGGARNTGELFF
cdr3_nt: TGTGCCAGTAGGGCCCAAACAGGGGGCGCAAGGAACACCGGGGAGCTGTTTTTT
clone_size: -
d_call: TRBD1
v_call: TRBV19
j_call: TRBJ2-2

cdr3_aa: CASSLKQGLENEQFF
cdr3_nt: TGTGCCAGCAGCTTGAAGCAGGGGCTTGAGAATGAGCAGTTCTTC
clone_size: -
d_call: -
v_call: TRBV7-9
j_call: TRBJ2-1

cdr3_aa: CASSSSGGGGEQFF
cdr3_nt: TGTGCCAGCAGTTCCAGCGGGGGAGGGGGTGAGCAGTTCTTC
clone_size: -
d_call: TRBD2
v_call: TRBV6-5
j_call: TRBJ2-1

cdr3_aa: CASSDLRGIQETQYF
cdr3_nt: TGTGCCAGCAGTGATCTTCGGGGGATACAAGAGACCCAGTACTTC
clone_size: -
d_call: -
v_call: TRBV6-1
j_call: TRBJ2-5

cdr3_aa: CASSFKGRQADTQYF
cdr3_nt: TGTGCCAGCAGCTTTAAGGGGAGGCAGGCAGATACGCAGTATTTT
clone_size: -
d_call: -
v_call: TRBV5-6
j_call: TRBJ2-3

cdr3_aa: CASSLYVGSYNEQFF
cdr3_nt: TGTGCCAGCAGTTTATACGTCGGGTCCTACAATGAGCAGTTCTTC
clone_size: -
d_call: -
v_call: TRBV27
j_call: TRBJ2-1

cdr3_aa: CASSLEGLSYNEQFF
cdr3_nt: TGTGCCAGCAGCTTAGAGGGACTCTCCTACAATGAGCAGTTCTTC
clone_size: -
d_call: -
v_call: TRBV11-2
j_call: TRBJ2-1

cdr3_aa: CASSDNGSRAFF
cdr3_nt: TGTGCCAGCAGTGACAACGGCTCTAGAGCTTTCTTT
clone_size: -
d_call: -
v_call: TRBV6-4
j_call: TRBJ1-1

cdr3_aa: CASSLERTGGYGYTF
cdr3_nt: TGCGCCAGCAGCTTGGAACGGACAGGGGGCTATGGCTACACCTTC
clone_size: -
d_call: TRBD1
v_call: TRBV5-1
j_call: TRBJ1-2

cdr3_aa: CASSREGIVRGYTF
cdr3_nt: TGTGCCAGCAGTCGGGAGGGGATTGTGCGTGGCTACACCTTC
clone_size: -
d_call: -
v_call: TRBV6-5
j_call: TRBJ1-2

cdr3_aa: CASSSGTSGAGELFF
cdr3_nt: TGTGCCAGCAGCTCCGGGACTAGCGGGGCCGGGGAGCTGTTTTTT
clone_size: few
d_call: TRBD2
v_call: TRBV5-5
j_call: TRBJ2-2

cdr3_aa: CASSLDRATGELFF
cdr3_nt: TGTGCCAGCAGTTTGGACAGAGCCACCGGGGAGCTGTTTTTT
clone_size: -
d_call: -
v_call: TRBV6-2/TRBV6-3
j_call: TRBJ2-2

cdr3_aa: CATSRRQGGDSNQPQHF
cdr3_nt: TGTGCCACCAGCCGACGACAAGGGGGAGATAGCAATCAGCCCCAGCATTTT
clone_size: -
d_call: -
v_call: TRBV15
j_call: TRBJ1-5

cdr3_aa: CASRTSGGTGELFF
cdr3_nt: TGTGCCAGCAGAACTAGCGGGGGCACCGGGGAGCTGTTTTTT
clone_size: -
d_call: TRBD2
v_call: TRBV2
j_call: TRBJ2-2

cdr3_aa: CASGLGGVSYTF
cdr3_nt: TGTGCTAGTGGTTTGGGGGGAGTTAGCTACACCTTC
clone_size: -
d_call: -
v_call: TRBV12-5
j_call: TRBJ1-2

cdr3_aa: CASSRQAYNEQFF
cdr3_nt: TGTGCCAGCAGTAGACAGGCCTACAATGAGCAGTTCTTC
clone_size: -
d_call: -
v_call: TRBV6-5
j_call: TRBJ2-1

cdr3_aa: CASSEERITEAFF
cdr3_nt: TGTGCCAGCAGTGAAGAGAGGATTACTGAAGCTTTCTTT
clone_size: -
d_call: -
v_call: TRBV6-1
j_call: TRBJ1-1

cdr3_aa: CASSSQGAPGTGELFF
cdr3_nt: TGTGCCAGCAGCTCACAGGGGGCGCCGGGCACCGGGGAGCTGTTTTTT
clone_size: -
d_call: TRBD1
v_call: TRBV7-9
j_call: TRBJ2-2

cdr3_aa: CASSGTGPNTIYF
cdr3_nt: TGTGCCAGCAGTGGGACAGGGCCGAACACCATATATTTT
clone_size: -
d_call: TRBD1
v_call: TRBV12-3/TRBV12-4
j_call: TRBJ1-3

cdr3_aa: CASSQVTSGSDTQYF
cdr3_nt: TGTGCCAGCAGCCAAGTGACTAGCGGATCAGATACGCAGTATTTT
clone_size: -
d_call: TRBD2
v_call: TRBV3-1/TRBV3-2
j_call: TRBJ2-3

cdr3_aa: CASSFLDRGNEQFF
cdr3_nt: TGTGCCAGCAGCTTCTTGGACAGGGGCAATGAGCAGTTCTTC
clone_size: -
d_call: TRBD1
v_call: TRBV7-2
j_call: TRBJ2-1

cdr3_aa: CASTSRQDRYGYTF
cdr3_nt: TGTGCCAGCACAAGCCGACAGGATCGCTATGGCTACACCTTC
clone_size: -
d_call: -
v_call: TRBV27
j_call: TRBJ1-2

cdr3_aa: CASSLLGTANTGELFF
cdr3_nt: TGTGCCAGCAGCTTACTAGGGACAGCGAACACCGGGGAGCTGTTTTTT
clone_size: -
d_call: TRBD1
v_call: TRBV11-2
j_call: TRBJ2-2

cdr3_aa: CASSLTGPRAGGFYEQFF
cdr3_nt: TGTGCCAGCAGCTTAACGGGCCCCAGAGCGGGGGGATTTTATGAGCAGTTCTTC
clone_size: -
d_call: TRBD2
v_call: TRBV7-3
j_call: TRBJ2-1

cdr3_aa: CASSGQNYEQYF
cdr3_nt: TGCGCCAGCAGTGGACAAAACTACGAGCAGTACTTC
clone_size: -
d_call: -
v_call: TRBV4-1
j_call: TRBJ2-7

cdr3_aa: CASSETASNYGYTF
cdr3_nt: TGTGCCAGCAGCGAGACAGCTTCCAACTATGGCTACACCTTC
clone_size: few
d_call: -
v_call: TRBV11-2
j_call: TRBJ1-2

cdr3_aa: CATSEAGGASYNEQFF
cdr3_nt: TGTGCCACCAGTGAGGCAGGGGGCGCCTCCTACAATGAGCAGTTCTTC
clone_size: -
d_call: TRBD1
v_call: TRBV24-1
j_call: TRBJ2-1

cdr3_aa: CASSPGTGPGEQYF
cdr3_nt: TGTGCCAGCAGTCCCGGGACAGGGCCAGGGGAGCAGTACTTC
clone_size: -
d_call: TRBD1
v_call: TRBV27
j_call: TRBJ2-7

cdr3_aa: CASSYSPGTEAFF
cdr3_nt: TGTGCCAGCAGCTACTCCCCAGGCACTGAAGCTTTCTTT
clone_size: once
d_call: -
v_call: TRBV6-5
j_call: TRBJ1-1

cdr3_aa: CASSQVPSVRVDGYTF
cdr3_nt: TGTGCCAGCAGCCAAGTTCCCTCGGTGCGGGTCGATGGCTACACCTTC
clone_size: -
d_call: -
v_call: TRBV3-1/TRBV3-2
j_call: TRBJ1-2

cdr3_aa: CASSFLGNYGYTF
cdr3_nt: TGCGCCAGCAGCTTCTTGGGCAACTATGGCTACACCTTC
clone_size: -
d_call: -
v_call: TRBV5-1
j_call: TRBJ1-2

cdr3_aa: CASSAQSDSYGYTF
cdr3_nt: TGTGCCAGCAGTGCCCAAAGCGACAGCTATGGCTACACCTTC
clone_size: -
d_call: -
v_call: TRBV25-1
j_call: TRBJ1-2

cdr3_aa: CASSGGRAGANYGYTF
cdr3_nt: TGTGCCAGCAGCGGAGGTAGAGCGGGAGCTAACTATGGCTACACCTTC
clone_size: -
d_call: -
v_call: TRBV7-9
j_call: TRBJ1-2

cdr3_aa: CAWATFGPGMGTEAFF
cdr3_nt: TGTGCCTGGGCCACATTTGGGCCGGGGATGGGCACTGAAGCTTTCTTT
clone_size: -
d_call: -
v_call: TRBV30
j_call: TRBJ1-1

cdr3_aa: CASSATGTAQETQYF
cdr3_nt: TGTGCCAGCAGCGCTACCGGGACAGCACAAGAGACCCAGTACTTC
clone_size: -
d_call: TRBD1
v_call: TRBV9
j_call: TRBJ2-5

cdr3_aa: CASSVAGMNTEAFF
cdr3_nt: TGTGCCAGCAGCGTGGCCGGGATGAACACTGAAGCTTTCTTT
clone_size: -
d_call: -
v_call: TRBV9
j_call: TRBJ1-1

cdr3_aa: CASSWGGNYEQYF
cdr3_nt: TGTGCCAGCAGCTGGGGGGGGAACTACGAGCAGTACTTC
clone_size: -
d_call: TRBD2
v_call: TRBV5-4
j_call: TRBJ2-7

cdr3_aa: CASSDVEDYGYTF
cdr3_nt: TGCGCCAGCAGTGATGTGGAGGACTATGGCTACACCTTC
clone_size: -
d_call: -
v_call: TRBV10-2
j_call: TRBJ1-2